This paragraph reports one T cell receptor (beta chain). These data are taken from a study of blood T cell repertoires in COVID-19. V gave up 3 bases and J gave up 0 bases; unmatched junction bases: 6. This CDR3 comprises 18 residues. The germline V gene has CDR1 MGHRA and CDR2 YSYEKL. TCRdb keeps only in-frame clones here, not all; method: immunoSEQ multiplex PCR. This table holds hundreds of thousands of clones, 85% to 90% found once. The sample consisted of peripheral blood. This chain connects TRBV4-1 to TRBJ2-3; the match to TRBD2 covers 13 bases. The receptor's source is a middle-aged woman who had recovered from COVID-19. The CDR3, as DNA: TGCGCCAGCAGCCACCTTGGACTAGCGGGGGCTAGCACAGATACGCAGTATTTT. Translated, it gives CASSHLGLAGASTDTQYF.